Described below is a single T cell receptor beta chain sequence and its context. Only in-frame clones appear in the TCRdb table, and some are missing; sequencing was by immunoSEQ multiplex PCR. The top ten hold more than 2% of the sample, which has 150,000 to 190,000 clones, about 85% seen once. This entry comes from a study of blood T cell repertoires in COVID-19. Study context: Some COVID-19 samples were acute and others convalescent; all came from the United States, Italy and Spain.

Sequenced: peripheral blood. The TCR originated in a woman aged 70-85 years with acute or convalescent COVID-19.

CDR3 DNA sequence: TGTGCCAGCAGCCAACTCAGTGGCTACACCTTC. It yields the protein CASSQLSGYTF. J is TRBJ1-2 and V is TRBV3-1 (or the pseudogene TRBV3-2); D gene ambiguous. The CDR3 totals 11 residues. The germline V and J ends were trimmed by 2 bases and 7 bases, with 5 bases remaining between them. Germline CDR1 is LGHDT and CDR2 is YNNKEL (reference sequence).